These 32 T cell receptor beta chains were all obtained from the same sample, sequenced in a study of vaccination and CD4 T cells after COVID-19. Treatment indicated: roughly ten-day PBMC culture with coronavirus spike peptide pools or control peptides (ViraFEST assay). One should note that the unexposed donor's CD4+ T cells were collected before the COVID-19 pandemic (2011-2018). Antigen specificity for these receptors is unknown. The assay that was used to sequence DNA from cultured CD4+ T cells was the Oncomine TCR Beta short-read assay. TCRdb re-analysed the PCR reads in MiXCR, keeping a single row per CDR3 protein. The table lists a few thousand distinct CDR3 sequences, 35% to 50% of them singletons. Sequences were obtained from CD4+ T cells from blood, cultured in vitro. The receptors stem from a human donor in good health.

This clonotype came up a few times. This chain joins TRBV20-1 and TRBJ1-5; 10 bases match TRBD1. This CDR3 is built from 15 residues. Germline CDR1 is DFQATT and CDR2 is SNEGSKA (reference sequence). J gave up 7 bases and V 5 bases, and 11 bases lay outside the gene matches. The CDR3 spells CSAWGTGEVTQPQHF. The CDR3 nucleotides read TGCAGTGCTTGGGGGACAGGGGAGGTTACGCAGCCCCAGCATTTT.

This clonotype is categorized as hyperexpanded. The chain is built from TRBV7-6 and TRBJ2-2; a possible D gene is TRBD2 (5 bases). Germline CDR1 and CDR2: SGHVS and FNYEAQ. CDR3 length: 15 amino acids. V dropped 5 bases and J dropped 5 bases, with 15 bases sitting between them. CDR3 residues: CASSLGRGMTGELFF. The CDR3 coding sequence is TGTGCCAGCAGCCTCGGACGGGGAATGACCGGGGAGCTGTTTTTT.

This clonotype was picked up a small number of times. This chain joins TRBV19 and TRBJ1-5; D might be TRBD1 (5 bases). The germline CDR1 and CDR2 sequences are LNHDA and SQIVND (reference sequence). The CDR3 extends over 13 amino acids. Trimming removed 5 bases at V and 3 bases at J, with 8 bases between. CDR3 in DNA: TGTGCCAGTAGTGCGGACAACAATCAGCCCCAGCATTTT. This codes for CASSADNNQPQHF.

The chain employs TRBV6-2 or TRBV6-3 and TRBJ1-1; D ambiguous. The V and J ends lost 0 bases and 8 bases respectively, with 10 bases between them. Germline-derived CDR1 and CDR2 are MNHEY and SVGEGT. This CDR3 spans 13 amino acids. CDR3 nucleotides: TGTGCCAGCAGTTACTCTACGCCGATAGAAGCTTTCTTT. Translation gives CASSYSTPIEAFF.

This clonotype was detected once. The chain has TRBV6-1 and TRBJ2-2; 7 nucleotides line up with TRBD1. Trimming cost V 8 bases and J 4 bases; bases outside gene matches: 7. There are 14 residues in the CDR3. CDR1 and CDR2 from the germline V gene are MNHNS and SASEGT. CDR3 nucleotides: TGTGCCAGCCGAGAAGGGGGCGGCACCGGGGAGCTGTTTTTT. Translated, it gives CASREGGGTGELFF.

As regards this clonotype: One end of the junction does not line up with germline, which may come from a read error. The CDR3 reads CASKRGDSNQPQRF. The CDR3 bases are TGTGCCAGCAAGAGAGGGGATAGCAATCAGCCCCAGCGTTTT. The chain is built from TRBV2 and TRBJ1-5; TRBD1 is a possible D gene (5 bases). The CDR3 loop spans 14 amino acids. Germline lookup yields CDR1 SNHLY and CDR2 FYNNEI. The full variable domain, completed using reference TRBV2 and TRBJ1-5, is EPEVTQTPSHQVTQMGQEVILRCVPISNHLYFYWYRQILGQKVEFLVSFYNNEISEKSEIFDDQFSVERPDGSNFTLKIRSTKLEDSAMYFCASKRGDSNQPQRFGDGTRLSIL.

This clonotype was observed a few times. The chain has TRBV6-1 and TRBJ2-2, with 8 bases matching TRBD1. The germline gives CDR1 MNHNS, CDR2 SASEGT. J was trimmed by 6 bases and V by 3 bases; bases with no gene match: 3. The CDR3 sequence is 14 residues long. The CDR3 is CASSEDRVAGELFF. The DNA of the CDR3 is TGTGCCAGCAGTGAGGACAGGGTAGCCGGGGAGCTGTTTTTT.

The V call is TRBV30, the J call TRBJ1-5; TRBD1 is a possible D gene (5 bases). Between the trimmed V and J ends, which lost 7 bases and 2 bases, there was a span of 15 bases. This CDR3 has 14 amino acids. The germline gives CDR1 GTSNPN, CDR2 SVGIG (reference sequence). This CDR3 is CALDRDFGNQPQHF. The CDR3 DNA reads TGTGCCTTGGACCGGGACTTCGGCAATCAGCCCCAGCATTTT.

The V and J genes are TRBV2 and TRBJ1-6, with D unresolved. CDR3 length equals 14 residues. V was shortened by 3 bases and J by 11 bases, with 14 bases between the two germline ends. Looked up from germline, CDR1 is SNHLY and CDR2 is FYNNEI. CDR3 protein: CASSEGSGWAPLHF. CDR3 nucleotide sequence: TGTGCCAGCAGTGAGGGGTCGGGATGGGCACCCCTCCACTTT.

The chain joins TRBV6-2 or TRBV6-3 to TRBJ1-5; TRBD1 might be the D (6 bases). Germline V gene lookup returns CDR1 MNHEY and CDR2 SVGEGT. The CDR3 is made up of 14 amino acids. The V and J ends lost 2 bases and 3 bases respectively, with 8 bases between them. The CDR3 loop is CASSYRGDNQPQHF. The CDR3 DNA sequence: TGTGCCAGCAGTTACAGGGGGGACAATCAGCCCCAGCATTTT.

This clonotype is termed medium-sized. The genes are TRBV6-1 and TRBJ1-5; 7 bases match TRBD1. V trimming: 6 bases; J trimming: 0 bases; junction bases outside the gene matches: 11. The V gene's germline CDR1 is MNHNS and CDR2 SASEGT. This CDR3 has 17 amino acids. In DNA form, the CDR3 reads TGTGCCAGCAGAGATTCGGGACAGCCATATAGCAATCAGCCCCAGCATTTT. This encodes CASRDSGQPYSNQPQHF.

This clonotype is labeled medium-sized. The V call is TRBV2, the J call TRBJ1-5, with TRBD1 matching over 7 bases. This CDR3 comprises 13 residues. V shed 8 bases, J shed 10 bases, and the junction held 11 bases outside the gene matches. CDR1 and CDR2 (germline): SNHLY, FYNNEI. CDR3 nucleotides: TGTGCCAGCTCCCGGACCAACAGGGGACCCCAGCATTTT. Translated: CASSRTNRGPQHF.

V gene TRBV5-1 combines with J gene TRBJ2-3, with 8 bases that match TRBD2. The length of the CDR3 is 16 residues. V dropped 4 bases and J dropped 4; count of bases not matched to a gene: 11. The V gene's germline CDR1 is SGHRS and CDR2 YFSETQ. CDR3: CASSGSSGRGADTQYF. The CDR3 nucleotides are TGCGCCAGCAGCGGCTCTAGCGGGCGAGGAGCAGATACGCAGTATTTT.

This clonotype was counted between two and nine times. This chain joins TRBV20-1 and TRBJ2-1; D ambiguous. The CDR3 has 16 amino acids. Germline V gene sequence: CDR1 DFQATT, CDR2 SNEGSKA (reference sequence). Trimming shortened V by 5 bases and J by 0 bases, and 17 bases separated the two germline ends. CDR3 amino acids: CSALDIGANSYNEQFF. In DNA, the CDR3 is TGCAGTGCTCTCGATATAGGTGCGAACTCCTACAATGAGCAGTTCTTC.

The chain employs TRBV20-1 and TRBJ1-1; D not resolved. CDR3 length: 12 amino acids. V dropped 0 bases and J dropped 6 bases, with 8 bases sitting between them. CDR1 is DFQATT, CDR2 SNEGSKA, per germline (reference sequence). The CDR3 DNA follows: TGCAGTGCTAGAGATTGGAGGCCTGAAGCTTTCTTT. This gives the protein CSARDWRPEAFF.

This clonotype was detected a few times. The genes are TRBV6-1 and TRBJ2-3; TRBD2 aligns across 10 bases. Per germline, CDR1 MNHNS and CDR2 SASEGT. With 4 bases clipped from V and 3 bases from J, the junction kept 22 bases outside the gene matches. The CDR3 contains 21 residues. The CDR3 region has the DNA TGTGCCAGCAGTGTCAACACAGGTTTGGGGCCTCCGGGACTAGCGACAGATACGCAGTATTTT. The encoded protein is CASSVNTGLGPPGLATDTQYF.

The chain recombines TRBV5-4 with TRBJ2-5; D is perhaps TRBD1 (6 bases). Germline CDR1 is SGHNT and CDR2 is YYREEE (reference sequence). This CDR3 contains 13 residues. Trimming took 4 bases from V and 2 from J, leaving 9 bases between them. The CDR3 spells CASSQDRQETQYF. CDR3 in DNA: TGTGCCAGCAGCCAGGACAGACAAGAGACCCAGTACTTC.

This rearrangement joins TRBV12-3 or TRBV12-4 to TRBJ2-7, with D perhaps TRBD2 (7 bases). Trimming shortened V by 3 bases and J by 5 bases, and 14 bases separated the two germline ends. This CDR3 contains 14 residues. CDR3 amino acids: CASSLLGRGDEQYF. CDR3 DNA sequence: TGTGCCAGCAGTTTGCTGGGGAGGGGGGACGAGCAGTACTTC.

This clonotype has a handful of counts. This CDR3 is CASSFGQGSGNTIYF. The CDR3 DNA reads TGTGCCAGCAGCTTCGGACAGGGCTCTGGAAACACCATATATTTT. This sequence joins TRBV7-2 and TRBJ1-3; TRBD1 agrees at 8 bases. J was trimmed by 0 bases and V by 3 bases; bases with no gene match: 1. Germline V lookup: CDR1 SGHTA, CDR2 FQGNSA. The CDR3 totals 15 residues.

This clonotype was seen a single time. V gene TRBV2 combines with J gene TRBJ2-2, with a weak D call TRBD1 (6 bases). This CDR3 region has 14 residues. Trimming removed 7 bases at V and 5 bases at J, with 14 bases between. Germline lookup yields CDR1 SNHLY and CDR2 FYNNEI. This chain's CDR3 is CASTGASRTGELFF. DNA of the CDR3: TGTGCCAGCACAGGGGCCAGTCGAACCGGGGAGCTGTTTTTT.

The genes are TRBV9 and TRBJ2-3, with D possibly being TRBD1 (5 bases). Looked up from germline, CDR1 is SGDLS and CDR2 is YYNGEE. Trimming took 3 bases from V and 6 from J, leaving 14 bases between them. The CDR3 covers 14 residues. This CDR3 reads CASSAQGTPDTQYF. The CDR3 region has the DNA TGTGCCAGCAGCGCTCAGGGTACTCCCGATACGCAGTATTTT.

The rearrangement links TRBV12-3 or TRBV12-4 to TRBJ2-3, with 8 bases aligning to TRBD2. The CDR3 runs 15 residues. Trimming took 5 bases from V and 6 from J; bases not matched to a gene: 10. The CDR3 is CASSITGGPKDTQYF. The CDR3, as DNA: TGTGCCAGCAGTATAACGGGGGGGCCTAAGGATACGCAGTATTTT.

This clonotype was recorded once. DNA for the CDR3: TGTGCCAGCAGTTTATTTGGACGGCAGTACCAAGAGACCCAGTACTTC. Translated: CASSLFGRQYQETQYF. V gene TRBV28 combines with J gene TRBJ2-5; D remains ambiguous. The V end was cut by 1 base, the J end by 0 bases, with 12 bases between. Germline V gene data show CDR1 as MDHEN and CDR2 as SYDVKM. This CDR3 contains 16 residues.

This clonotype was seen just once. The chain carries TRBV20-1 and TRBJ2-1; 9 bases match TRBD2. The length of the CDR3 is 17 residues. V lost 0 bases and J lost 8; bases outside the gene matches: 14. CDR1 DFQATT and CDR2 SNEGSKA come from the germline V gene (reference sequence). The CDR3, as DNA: TGCAGTGCTAGAGATTTACTAGCGGGTTCCCGGGGTGATGAGCAGTTCTTC. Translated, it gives CSARDLLAGSRGDEQFF.

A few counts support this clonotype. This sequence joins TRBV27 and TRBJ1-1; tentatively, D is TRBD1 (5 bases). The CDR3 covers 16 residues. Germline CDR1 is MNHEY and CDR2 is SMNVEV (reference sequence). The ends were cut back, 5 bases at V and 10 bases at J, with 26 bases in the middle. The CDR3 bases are TGTGCCAGCAGTGACCCCCCCCGGGACCCCGCCAGGCGAGCTTTCTTT. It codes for CASSDPPRDPARRAFF.

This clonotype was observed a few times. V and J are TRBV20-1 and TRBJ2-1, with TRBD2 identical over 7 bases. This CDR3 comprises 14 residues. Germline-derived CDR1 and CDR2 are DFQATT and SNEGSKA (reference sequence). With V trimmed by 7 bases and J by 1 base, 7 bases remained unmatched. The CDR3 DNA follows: TGCAGTGACATGGGAGGGAAGTCCTACAATGAGCAGTTCTTC. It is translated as CSDMGGKSYNEQFF.

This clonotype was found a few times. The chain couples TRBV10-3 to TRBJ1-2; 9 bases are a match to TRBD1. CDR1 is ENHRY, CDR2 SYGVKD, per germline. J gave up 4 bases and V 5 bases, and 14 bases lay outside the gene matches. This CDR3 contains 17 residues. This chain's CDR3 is CAISYRGRIGPTYGYTF. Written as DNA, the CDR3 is TGTGCCATCAGTTACAGGGGGCGGATAGGTCCGACCTATGGCTACACCTTC.

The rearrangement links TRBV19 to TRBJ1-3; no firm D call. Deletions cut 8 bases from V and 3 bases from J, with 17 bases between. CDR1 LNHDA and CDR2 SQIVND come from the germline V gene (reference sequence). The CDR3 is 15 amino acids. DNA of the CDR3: TGTGCCAGTCGGGCGGGCAGGTCCTATGGAAACACCATATATTTT. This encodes CASRAGRSYGNTIYF.

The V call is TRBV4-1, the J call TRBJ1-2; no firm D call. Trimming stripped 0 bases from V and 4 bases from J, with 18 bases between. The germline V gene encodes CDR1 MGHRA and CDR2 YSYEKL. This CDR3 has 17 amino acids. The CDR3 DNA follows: TGCGCCAGCAGCCAAGACCCTCGGAGGCGCCACACCTATGGCTACACCTTC. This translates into CASSQDPRRRHTYGYTF.

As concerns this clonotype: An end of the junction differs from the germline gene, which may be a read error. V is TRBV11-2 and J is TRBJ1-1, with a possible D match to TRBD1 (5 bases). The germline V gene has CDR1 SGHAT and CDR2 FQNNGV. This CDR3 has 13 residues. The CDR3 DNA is TGTGCCAGCAGCTTAGGATCCGGGCAGACGCGGGGGTTT. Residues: CASSLGSGQTRGF.

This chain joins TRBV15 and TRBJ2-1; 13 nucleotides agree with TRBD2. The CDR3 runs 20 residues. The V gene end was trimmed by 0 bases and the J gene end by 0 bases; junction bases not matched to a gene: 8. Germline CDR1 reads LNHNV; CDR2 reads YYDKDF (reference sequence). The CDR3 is CATSRERLAGGPRSYNEQFF. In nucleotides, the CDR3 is TGTGCCACCAGCAGAGAAAGACTAGCGGGGGGACCTCGCTCCTACAATGAGCAGTTCTTC.

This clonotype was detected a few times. For the CDR3, the DNA is TGTGCCACCAGTGACCCCATCGGGGGCGGCGAGACCCAGTACTTC. Translating it yields CATSDPIGGGETQYF. This chain joins TRBV24-1 and TRBJ2-5; D possibly matches TRBD1 or TRBD2 (6 bases each). This CDR3 is 15 amino acids long. Looked up from germline, CDR1 is KGHDR and CDR2 is SFDVKD. V gave up 4 bases and J gave up 5 bases, with 16 bases separating them.